Following are 26 T cell receptor beta chains from one sample sequenced in a study of CD8+CD57+ T cells in acquired aplastic anemia. Genomic DNA, the template, was used for profiling of the TCR beta VDJ and CDR3. A single record per CDR3 protein comes from TCRdb applying MiXCR to the reads. The sample contains some 200,000 distinct CDR3 sequences, more than 45% of which appear only once. All sequencing subjects had displayed CD8+CD57+ cell expansion on flow cytometry. Sequenced: sorted CD4+, CD8+, or CD8+CD57+ T cells (not recorded which) from PBMCs. Receptor source: a human donor with aplastic anemia.

This clonotype was observed a few times. The V gene is TRBV24-1, the J gene TRBJ1-5; a weak D match, TRBD1 (5 bases). This CDR3 contains 13 residues. Germline-derived CDR1 and CDR2 are KGHDR and SFDVKD. CDR3 residues: CATCRGSNQPQHF. Here the CDR3 DNA reads TGTGCTACCTGCCGGGGGAGCAATCAGCCCCAGCATTTT.

The V and J genes are TRBV4-2 and TRBJ2-1, with TRBD2 matching 16 bases. J lost 0 bases, V lost 1 base, and 3 bases had no gene match. CDR3 size: 19 residues. Germline V lookup: CDR1 LGHNA, CDR2 YNFKEQ. CDR3 protein: CASSQGGLAGGSSYNEQFF. As DNA, the CDR3 is TGTGCCAGCAGCCAAGGGGGACTAGCGGGAGGGTCCTCCTACAATGAGCAGTTCTTC.

V and J are TRBV7-9 and TRBJ1-2, with D uncertain. V lost 3 bases and J lost 2, with 7 bases in between. CDR3 size: 13 residues. CDR1 and CDR2 from the germline V gene are SEHNR and FQNEAQ (reference sequence). The CDR3 region has the DNA TGTGCCAGCAGCTTTACTGGGAACTATGGCTACACCTTC. It encodes CASSFTGNYGYTF.

This clonotype was seen a handful of times. V is TRBV7-8 and J is TRBJ2-7; D uncertain. The ends were cut back, 0 bases at V and 5 bases at J, with 11 bases in the middle. Germline V gene lookup returns CDR1 SGHVS and CDR2 FQNEAQ. CDR3 size: 14 residues. For the CDR3, the DNA is TGTGCCAGCAGCTTAGCGTTGGGTAGGGACGAGCAGTACTTC. It specifies CASSLALGRDEQYF.

On this clonotype: With a much larger clone just one base away, this may be a read error. This sequence joins TRBV7-8 and TRBJ1-1; 9 bases line up with TRBD1. The CDR3 contains 15 residues. Germline CDR1 reads SGHVS; CDR2 reads FQNEAQ. In DNA form, the CDR3 reads TGTGCCAGCAGCATTAGGGGACAGGGAATAAATGAAGCTTCCTTT. Translation: CASSIRGQGINEASF.

Here the CDR3 DNA reads TGTGCCAGCAGTTCAAAGACAGGGGGCTCCTACGAGCAGTACTTC. This translates into CASSSKTGGSYEQYF. V usage is TRBV7-9 and J usage is TRBJ2-7; 9 bases map to TRBD1. J lost 0 bases, V lost 6 bases, and 6 bases had no gene match. Germline values: CDR1 SEHNR, CDR2 FQNEAQ (reference sequence). This CDR3 region has 15 residues.

In this sample, this clonotype turned up a few times. The gene calls are TRBV15 and TRBJ2-5; D unclear. Germline V CDR1 and CDR2: LNHNV, YYDKDF (reference sequence). The ends were cut back, 3 bases at V and 0 bases at J, with 8 bases in the middle. This CDR3 region has 14 residues. CDR3 nucleotide sequence: TGTGCCACCAGCAGGGGTGGATACCAAGAGACCCAGTACTTC. Translation gives CATSRGGYQETQYF.

Concerning this clonotype itself: The junction shows a germline mismatch at one end, possibly a read error. V and J are TRBV11-2 and TRBJ1-1; TRBD1 aligns across 8 bases. CDR3 length: 15 residues. Germline V gene data show CDR1 as SGHAT and CDR2 as FQNNGV. The CDR3, as DNA: TGTGTCAGCAGCTCGGGCCTGGCAGGGGGCCGAGAAGCTTTCTTT. This codes for CVSSSGLAGGREAFF.

This clonotype was seen once. The chain has TRBV15 and TRBJ1-2; possible D gene TRBD1, 5 bases. The germline V gene encodes CDR1 LNHNV and CDR2 YYDKDF (reference sequence). CDR3 length equals 14 residues. V lost 3 bases to trimming and J lost 1 base, with 9 bases between them. CDR3 nucleotides: TGTGCCACCAGCAGCGGGACGGGTAACTATGGCTACACCTTC. Encoded protein: CATSSGTGNYGYTF. The full variable domain, with the rest looked up from reference TRBV15 and TRBJ1-2, is DAMVIQNPRYQVTQFGKPVTLSCSQTLNHNVMYWYQQKSSQAPKLLFHYYDKDFNNEADTPDNFQSRRPNTSFCFLDIRSPGLGDTAMYLCATSSGTGNYGYTFGSGTRLTVV.

To note about this clonotype: This may come from a read error, since a much larger clone is one base off. The chain recombines TRBV11-1 with TRBJ1-5, with D perhaps TRBD1 (5 bases). The length of the CDR3 is 16 residues. CDR1 is SGHAT, CDR2 FQDESV, per germline (reference sequence). V gave up 6 bases and J gave up 1 base, with 16 bases separating them. The CDR3 bases are TGTGCCAGCAGTTACGAACCAGGGAGAAGCAATCAGCCCCAGCATTTT. Translated, it gives CASSYEPGRSNQPQHF. Full variable domain (remainder filled in from reference TRBV11-1 and TRBJ1-5): EAEVAQSPRYKITEKSQAVAFWCDPISGHATLYWYRQILGQGPELLVQFQDESVVDDSQLPKDRFSAERLKGVDSTLKIQPAELGDSAMYLCASSYEPGRSNQPQHFGDGTRLSIL.

This clonotype has just a few counts. This chain uses TRBV10-3 with TRBJ2-3; the D gene is possibly TRBD2 (5 bases). The V and J ends lost 6 bases and 2 bases respectively, with 12 bases between them. The CDR3 has 14 amino acids. Germline CDR1 and CDR2: ENHRY and SYGVKD. Written as DNA, the CDR3 is TGTGCCATCAGGAGAGCGGATTCCACAGATACGCAGTATTTT. It is translated as CAIRRADSTDTQYF.

Note on this clonotype: Mismatch with germline at one junction end may stem from a read error. The chain's CDR3 is CASSFSQGVGYGYTF. The CDR3 DNA sequence: TGTGCCAGCAGTTTCTCACAGGGAGTTGGCTATGGCTACACCTTC. The rearrangement uses TRBV10-3 and TRBJ1-2, with D possibly matching TRBD1 (6 bases). The CDR3 length is 15 residues. The V gene's germline CDR1 is ENHRY and CDR2 SYGVKD.

The V gene is TRBV29-1, the J gene TRBJ1-2; 12 bases map to TRBD1. Germline V gives CDR1 SQVTM, CDR2 ANQGSEA. The V gene end was trimmed by 6 bases and the J gene end by 8 bases; junction bases not matched to a gene: 7. The CDR3 has 13 residues. In nucleotides, the CDR3 is TGCAGCGTGCCGGGACAGGGGGCCTTAGGCTACACCTTC. Translated: CSVPGQGALGYTF.

This clonotype was picked up many times. The chain joins TRBV5-1 to TRBJ2-1; TRBD2 aligns across 7 bases. CDR3 length: 15 amino acids. The germline V gene has CDR1 SGHRS and CDR2 YFSETQ. Trimming cost V 6 bases and J 2 bases; bases outside gene matches: 8. The CDR3 sequence is CASNEDGRTYNEQFF. CDR3 bases: TGCGCCAGCAACGAGGACGGGAGGACCTACAATGAGCAGTTCTTC.

The V and J genes are TRBV24-1 and TRBJ2-1, with TRBD2 matching over 8 bases. This CDR3 contains 14 residues. CDR1 is KGHDR and CDR2 is SFDVKD in the germline V gene. J was trimmed by 12 bases and V by 9 bases; bases with no gene match: 15. The CDR3 nucleotides read TGTGCCACCGGCGGACCAGCGGGAGAGGATGGGCAGTTCTTC. It encodes CATGGPAGEDGQFF.

A note on this clonotype: The CDR3 carries no conserved terminal phenylalanine or tryptophan, so it likely arises from a read error. The V gene is TRBV30, the J gene TRBJ2-1; D gene unclear. Germline V gene data show CDR1 as GTSNPN and CDR2 as SVGIG (reference sequence). The CDR3 contains 11 residues. Trimming removed 0 bases from V and 7 bases from J, with 4 bases in between. In DNA, the CDR3 is TGTGCCTGGAGTGTGGCGAATGAGCAGTTCCTC. Its protein product is CAWSVANEQFL.

The V call is TRBV30, the J call TRBJ2-7, with 10 bases fitting TRBD2. Germline V lookup: CDR1 GTSNPN, CDR2 SVGIG (reference sequence). Trimming cost V 5 bases and J 2 bases; bases outside gene matches: 6. The CDR3 length is 14 residues. This CDR3 reads CAWEASGSPYEQYF. The CDR3 coding sequence is TGTGCCTGGGAGGCTAGCGGGAGCCCCTACGAGCAGTACTTC.

This clonotype was recorded at least ten times. V and J are TRBV2 and TRBJ2-7, with 7 nucleotides matching TRBD2. From germline, CDR1 is SNHLY and CDR2 FYNNEI. The CDR3 is made up of 13 amino acids. V lost 5 bases to trimming and J lost 4 bases; unmatched junction nucleotides: 5. CDR3 amino acids: CASSLGLGYEQYF. In DNA form, the CDR3 reads TGTGCCAGCAGTTTAGGACTAGGGTACGAGCAGTACTTC.

This sequence joins TRBV29-1 and TRBJ2-7; 7 bases are shared with TRBD1. V was pared by 4 bases and J by 5 bases, with 8 bases of the junction left unmatched. This CDR3 is 13 amino acids long. Germline V gene lookup returns CDR1 SQVTM and CDR2 ANQGSEA. Here the CDR3 reads CSVATGTLHEQYF. As DNA, the CDR3 is TGCAGCGTTGCGACAGGGACCCTTCACGAGCAGTACTTC.

This clonotype showed up many times. The V and J genes are TRBV19 and TRBJ2-6, with 12 nucleotides matching TRBD1. CDR3 length: 18 amino acids. CDR1 LNHDA and CDR2 SQIVND come from the germline V gene (reference sequence). Trimming at V came to 8 bases and at J to 2 bases, leaving 10 bases not matched to a gene. The CDR3 protein is CASRDPGTGGAGANVLTF. The CDR3 coding sequence is TGTGCCAGTCGTGACCCCGGGACAGGGGGCGCTGGGGCCAACGTCCTGACTTTC.

This clonotype has only a few counts. This chain connects TRBV10-2 to TRBJ2-5; D gene ambiguous. Germline V gene sequence: CDR1 WSHSY, CDR2 SAAADI. The CDR3 totals 15 residues. V dropped 2 bases and J dropped 5 bases, with 15 bases sitting between them. The chain's CDR3 is CASSEHSLVHETQYF. DNA of the CDR3: TGCGCCAGCAGTGAGCATAGCCTAGTGCATGAGACCCAGTACTTC.

This chain uses TRBV5-1 with TRBJ2-7, with D perhaps being TRBD1 or TRBD2 (5 bases each). Germline values: CDR1 SGHRS, CDR2 YFSETQ. Trimming took 4 bases from V and 2 from J, leaving 16 bases between them. The CDR3 contains 15 residues. For the CDR3, the DNA is TGCGCCAGCAGCCCCGCCGGGACGCCTACCTACGAGCAGTACTTC. It codes for CASSPAGTPTYEQYF.

Of note for this clonotype: The conserved phenylalanine or tryptophan normally closing the CDR3 is absent here, so this likely arose from a read error. The V call is TRBV24-1, the J call TRBJ2-7; 11 bases match TRBD2. Germline V CDR1 and CDR2: KGHDR, SFDVKD. This CDR3 region has 15 residues. V lost 3 bases and J lost 3; bases outside the gene matches: 3. The CDR3: CATSDPGTSGYEQYL. CDR3 nucleotide sequence: TGTGCCACCAGTGATCCCGGGACTAGCGGCTACGAGCAGTACCTC.

This chain joins TRBV19 and TRBJ2-5; possible D gene TRBD1, 5 bases. Trimming pared 4 bases from V and 1 base from J, leaving 13 bases between. Germline V gene lookup returns CDR1 LNHDA and CDR2 SQIVND (reference sequence). The CDR3 is 15 amino acids. The CDR3 DNA follows: TGTGCCAGTAGTAGGGGCCAGGGAACCCAAGAGACCCAGTACTTC. Amino acids: CASSRGQGTQETQYF. The full variable domain, rest sourced from reference TRBV19 and TRBJ2-5, is DGGITQSPKYLFRKEGQNVTLSCEQNLNHDAMYWYRQDPGQGLRLIYYSQIVNDFQKGDIAEGYSVSREKKESFPLTVTSAQKNPTAFYLCASSRGQGTQETQYFGPGTRLLVL.

The chain links TRBV29-1 to TRBJ2-7, with D perhaps matching TRBD1 (6 bases). The CDR3 is made up of 13 amino acids. CDR1 and CDR2 from the germline V gene are SQVTM and ANQGSEA. Trimming pared 0 bases from V and 6 bases from J, leaving 12 bases between. CDR3 bases: TGCAGCGTTGAAGAGGGGGCAATAGGCGAGCAGTACTTC. Its translation is CSVEEGAIGEQYF.

The J gene is TRBJ1-5, the V gene TRBV29-1; TRBD1 is a possible D gene (5 bases). The length of the CDR3 is 13 residues. Germline V gene sequence: CDR1 SQVTM, CDR2 ANQGSEA. Trimming removed 6 bases from V and 3 bases from J, with 12 bases in between. The CDR3, as DNA: TGCAGCGTCCGTTGGGGCGACAATCAGCCCCAGCATTTT. It codes for CSVRWGDNQPQHF.